Sequencing of this T cell receptor (beta chain) was carried out in a study of human T cells and chemical hapten exposure. Study-wide context: 0.01% DPC was applied to the upper back in patch tests, which were read at 6 days.

Time point indicated: pre-sensitization, week 0. Treatment here: therapeutic diphenylcyclopropenone sensitization with weekly scalp DPC. This clonotype was detected ten times or more. Its antigen remains unidentified. Points from the study as a whole: Counts of TCRs expanded at PT1 correlated positively with patch test score. In comparison with controls, expanded TCRs gave rise to a significantly larger number of large CDR3 similarity clusters.

TCRdb redid the calling of the RACE reads with MiXCR, one entry per CDR3 protein. Of under 70,000 distinct CDR3 sequences in the sample, around 11% were seen once. V was shortened by 4 bases and J by 5 bases, with 11 bases between the two germline ends. Germline V CDR1 and CDR2: LGHNA, YSLEER. This CDR3 spans 13 amino acids. This clonotype originated in a woman in her forties with alopecia areata. Some clones in this sample may be carry-over from other donors' samples. The genes are TRBV4-3 and TRBJ2-5, with D tentatively TRBD2 (6 bases). The input for sequencing was whole blood, taken in connection with sensitization to the hapten diphenylcyclopropenone (DPC). DNA of the CDR3: TGCGCCAGCAGCCCCGGGGGTATGGAGACCCAGTACTTC. It translates to CASSPGGMETQYF.